This T cell receptor beta chain was identified in a study of blood T cell repertoires in COVID-19. Study-level background: The United States, Italy and Spain supplied acute and convalescent COVID-19 samples. T cells, B-cell-depleted T cells, or PBMCs supplied cDNA or gDNA.

Measured with immunoSEQ multiplex PCR; TCRdb has only the in-frame clones, and not every one. Altogether roughly 120,000 clones are present, 70% to 85% being singletons, with the ten largest covering around 2.5%. This clone was recorded once. This CDR3 has 12 amino acids. Germline CDR1 and CDR2: ENHRY and SYGVKD. With V trimmed by 9 bases and J by 3 bases, 2 bases remained unmatched. V and J are TRBV10-3 and TRBJ2-3; 8 bases line up with TRBD2. The sequence came from a man aged 45-60 years with acute or convalescent COVID-19. The specimen sequenced was peripheral blood. CDR3 region: CAISGSTDTQYF. For the CDR3, the DNA is TGTGCCATAAGCGGGAGTACAGATACGCAGTATTTT.